This T cell receptor beta chain derives from a study of CD8 T cells in Susac syndrome. The germline V gene has CDR1 SEHNR and CDR2 FQNEAQ (reference sequence). Trimming removed 6 bases at V and 7 bases at J, with 13 bases between. The CDR3 totals 13 residues. The RNA, 0.5 to 1 ug, was put through reverse transcription using random hexamers. One entry per CDR3 protein results from TCRdb running MiXCR on the immunoSEQ multiplex PCR reads. The sample shows a few hundred thousand distinct CDR3 sequences, roughly 96% of them seen only once. This chain links TRBV7-9 with TRBJ1-5; D is uncertain. The TCR comes from a human donor with multiple sclerosis. Sequencing was done on a sample of CD4+ T cells from PBMCs. DNA of the CDR3: TGTGCCAGCAGTTTCTCCGCGCGGCAGCCCCAGCATTTT. This sequence encodes CASSFSARQPQHF.